The present T cell receptor (beta chain) was sequenced within a study of Ad26.COV2.S vaccination and SARS-CoV-2 variants. Study-wide results and limits: Spike-specific CD8+ and CD4+ T cell responses reportedly showed substantial breadth after vaccination.

The length of the CDR3 is 15 residues. With 3 bases clipped from V and 5 bases from J, the junction kept 8 bases outside the gene matches. In germline, CDR1 is MGHRA, CDR2 YSYEKL. The assay was immunoSEQ multiplex PCR, and TCRdb's table has in-frame clones only and misses some. The sample yields 150,000 to 200,000 clones, roughly 89% seen once. As regards this clone: Its specificity is unknown.

The chain combines TRBV4-1 with TRBJ2-3; 7 bases align to TRBD2. This TCR derives from a human donor who had recovered from COVID-19. The sample in question was peripheral blood, obtained after recovery from COVID-19. The CDR3 here is CASSHSAGVGDTQYF. DNA for the CDR3: TGCGCCAGCAGCCATAGTGCGGGAGTTGGAGATACGCAGTATTTT.